What follows describes a single T cell receptor beta chain. Its target is not known. The data are from a study of monozygotic twins with inflammatory bowel disease. The length of the CDR3 is 18 residues. In germline, CDR1 is MNHEY, CDR2 SMNVEV (reference sequence). Each TCR library used about 3,600 ng of total RNA. TCRdb re-analyzed the 5' RACE reads; it lists each CDR3 protein once, without DNA. This sample's table reports 80,000 or so distinct CDR3 sequences. Study observations and caveats: Reduced clonotype sharing with other individuals was observed in IBD patients relative to healthy twins, especially with disease activity. Concordance status among twins (concordant versus discordant) showed no link to repertoire similarity, possibly from limited power. There was no support for any single strong signal or clonotype associated with IBD.

The chain recombines TRBV27 with TRBJ1-1; without DNA, the TCRdb call of TRBD1 cannot be checked. Sequenced: blood. The clonotype originates from a human donor with ulcerative colitis or Crohn's disease, or a healthy co-twin of an affected twin (not recorded which). CDR3 sequence reads: CASSLSRQGDYTNTEAFF.